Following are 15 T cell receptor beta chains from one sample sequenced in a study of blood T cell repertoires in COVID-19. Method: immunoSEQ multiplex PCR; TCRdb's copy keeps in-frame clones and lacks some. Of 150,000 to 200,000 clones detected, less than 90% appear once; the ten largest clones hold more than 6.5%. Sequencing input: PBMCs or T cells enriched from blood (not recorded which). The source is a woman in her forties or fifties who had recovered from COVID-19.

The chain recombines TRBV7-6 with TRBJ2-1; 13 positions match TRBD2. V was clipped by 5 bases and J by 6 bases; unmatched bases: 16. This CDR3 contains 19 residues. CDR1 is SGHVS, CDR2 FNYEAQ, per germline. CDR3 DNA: TGTGCCAGCAGCCCCCGATTAGGTCGACTAGCGGGAGGAAGCAATGAGCAGTTCTTC. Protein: CASSPRLGRLAGGSNEQFF.

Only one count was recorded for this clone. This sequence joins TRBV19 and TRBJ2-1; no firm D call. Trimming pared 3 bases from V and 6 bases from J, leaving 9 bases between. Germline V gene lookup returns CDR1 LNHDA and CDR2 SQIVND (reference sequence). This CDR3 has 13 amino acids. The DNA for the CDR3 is TGTGCCAGTAGTATTCTTACAGCCAATGAGCAGTTCTTC. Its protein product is CASSILTANEQFF.

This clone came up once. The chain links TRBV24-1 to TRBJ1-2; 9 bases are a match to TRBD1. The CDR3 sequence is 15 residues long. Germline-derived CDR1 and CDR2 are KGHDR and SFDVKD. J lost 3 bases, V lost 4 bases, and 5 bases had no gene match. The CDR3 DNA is TGTGCCACCAGTGACAACAGGGGGCTCGACTATGGCTACACCTTC. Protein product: CATSDNRGLDYGYTF.

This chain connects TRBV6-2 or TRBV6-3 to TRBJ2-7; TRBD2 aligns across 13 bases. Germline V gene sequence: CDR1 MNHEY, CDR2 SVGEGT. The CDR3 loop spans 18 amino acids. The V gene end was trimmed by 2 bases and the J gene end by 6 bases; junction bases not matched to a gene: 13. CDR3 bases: TGTGCCAGCAGTTACGTCTGGGGGACTAGCGGGAAGGTGGGCGAGCAGTACTTC. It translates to CASSYVWGTSGKVGEQYF.

CDR3 nucleotides: TGTGCCAGCAGCTACGCCGGAGGGCCGACGGGAGATACGCAGTATTTT. Residues: CASSYAGGPTGDTQYF. The rearrangement links TRBV5-4 to TRBJ2-3, with D tentatively TRBD2 (6 bases). This CDR3 comprises 16 residues. V shed 3 bases and J shed 5 bases, with 19 bases lying between them. CDR1 and CDR2 from the germline V gene are SGHNT and YYREEE (reference sequence).

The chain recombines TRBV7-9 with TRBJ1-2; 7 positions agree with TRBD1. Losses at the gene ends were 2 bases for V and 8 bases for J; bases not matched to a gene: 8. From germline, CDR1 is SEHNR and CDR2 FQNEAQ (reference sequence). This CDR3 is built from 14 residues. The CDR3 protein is CASSLRGQGKGYTF. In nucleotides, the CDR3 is TGTGCCAGCAGCTTAAGGGGGCAGGGAAAGGGCTACACCTTC.

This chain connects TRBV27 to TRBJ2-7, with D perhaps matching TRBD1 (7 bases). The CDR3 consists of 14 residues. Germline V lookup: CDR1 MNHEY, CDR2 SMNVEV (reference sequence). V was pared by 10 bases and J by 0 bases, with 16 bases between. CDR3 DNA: TGTGCCACCTATAACAGGGGACTCTCCTACGAGCAGTACTTC. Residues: CATYNRGLSYEQYF.

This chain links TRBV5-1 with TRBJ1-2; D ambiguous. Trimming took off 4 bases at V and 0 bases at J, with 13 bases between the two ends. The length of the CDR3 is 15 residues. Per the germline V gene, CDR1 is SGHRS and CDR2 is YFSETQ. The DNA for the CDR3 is TGCGCCAGCAGCCCCAGTGGAGGGACTAACTATGGCTACACCTTC. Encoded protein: CASSPSGGTNYGYTF.

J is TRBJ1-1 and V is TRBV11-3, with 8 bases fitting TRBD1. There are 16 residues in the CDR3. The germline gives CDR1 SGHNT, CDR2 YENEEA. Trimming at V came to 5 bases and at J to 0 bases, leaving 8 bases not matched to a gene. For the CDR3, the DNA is TGTGCCAGCAGCGACCGGGACAGGTTTATGAACACTGAAGCTTTCTTT. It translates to CASSDRDRFMNTEAFF.

The CDR3 region has the DNA TGTGCCAGCAGCGTAGACGGGACTAGCCACAATGAGCAGTTCTTC. Its translation: CASSVDGTSHNEQFF. The chain combines TRBV9 with TRBJ2-1; 9 bases are shared with TRBD2. This CDR3 has 15 residues. V lost 0 bases to trimming and J lost 5 bases; unmatched junction nucleotides: 3. Germline CDR1 reads SGDLS; CDR2 reads YYNGEE. The full variable domain, rest sourced from reference TRBV9 and TRBJ2-1, is DSGVTQTPKHLITATGQRVTLRCSPRSGDLSVYWYQQSLDQGLQFLIQYYNGEERAKGNILERFSAQQFPDLHSELNLSSLELGDSALYFCASSVDGTSHNEQFFGPGTRLTVL.

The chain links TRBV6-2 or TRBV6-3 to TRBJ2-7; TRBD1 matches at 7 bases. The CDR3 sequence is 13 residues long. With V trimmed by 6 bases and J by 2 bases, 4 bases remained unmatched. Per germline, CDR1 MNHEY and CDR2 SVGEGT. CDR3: CASSDDRAYEQYF. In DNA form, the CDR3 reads TGTGCCAGCAGCGATGACAGGGCCTACGAGCAGTACTTC.

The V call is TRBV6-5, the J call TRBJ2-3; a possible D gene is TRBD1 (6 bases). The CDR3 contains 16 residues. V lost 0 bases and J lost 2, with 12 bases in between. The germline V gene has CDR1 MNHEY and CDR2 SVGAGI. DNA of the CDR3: TGTGCCAGCAGTTACTCGCAGGGGCTCTACACAGATACGCAGTATTTT. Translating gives CASSYSQGLYTDTQYF.

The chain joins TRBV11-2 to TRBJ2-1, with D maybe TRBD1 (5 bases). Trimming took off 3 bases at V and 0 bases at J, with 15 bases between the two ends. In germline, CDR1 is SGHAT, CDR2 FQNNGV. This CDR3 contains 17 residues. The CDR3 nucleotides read TGTGCCAGCAGCTTTATACGGACATACGTCTCCTACAATGAGCAGTTCTTC. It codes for CASSFIRTYVSYNEQFF.

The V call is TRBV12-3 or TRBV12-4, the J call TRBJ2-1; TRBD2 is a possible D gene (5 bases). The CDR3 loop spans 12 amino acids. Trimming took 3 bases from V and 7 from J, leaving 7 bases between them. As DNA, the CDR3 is TGTGCCAGCAGTTTTACGGGAAATGAGCAGTTCTTC. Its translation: CASSFTGNEQFF.

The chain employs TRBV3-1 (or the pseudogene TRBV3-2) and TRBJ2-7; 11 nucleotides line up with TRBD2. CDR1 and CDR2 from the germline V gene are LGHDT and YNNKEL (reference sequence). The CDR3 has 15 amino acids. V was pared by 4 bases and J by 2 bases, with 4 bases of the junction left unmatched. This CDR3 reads CASSRLAGGPYEQYF. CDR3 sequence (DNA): TGTGCCAGCAGCCGGCTAGCGGGAGGTCCCTACGAGCAGTACTTC.